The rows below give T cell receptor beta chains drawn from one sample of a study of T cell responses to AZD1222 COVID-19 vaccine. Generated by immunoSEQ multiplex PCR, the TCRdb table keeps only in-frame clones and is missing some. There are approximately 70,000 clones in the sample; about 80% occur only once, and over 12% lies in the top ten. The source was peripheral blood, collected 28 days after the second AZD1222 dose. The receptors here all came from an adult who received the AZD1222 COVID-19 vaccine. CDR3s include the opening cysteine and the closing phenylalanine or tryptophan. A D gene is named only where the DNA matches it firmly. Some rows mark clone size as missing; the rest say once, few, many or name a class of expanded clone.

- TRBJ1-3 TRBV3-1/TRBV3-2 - CASSTRDTIYF TGTGCCAGCTCGACAAGGGACACCATATATTTT
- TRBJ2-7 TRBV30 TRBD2 CAWSGGTYEQYF TGTGCCTGGTCCGGGGGGACCTACGAGCAGTACTTC
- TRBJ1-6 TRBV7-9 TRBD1 CASSNPGTGSTPLHF TGTGCCAGCAGCAACCCCGGGACAGGGTCGACACCCCTCCACTTT
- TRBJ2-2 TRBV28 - CASSAVDLANTGELFF TGTGCCAGCAGTGCGGTAGACCTCGCGAACACCGGGGAGCTGTTTTTT
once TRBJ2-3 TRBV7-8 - CASSPQGPDTQYF TGTGCCAGCAGTCCCCAAGGGCCGGATACGCAGTATTTT
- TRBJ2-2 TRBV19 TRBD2 CASSPMAGGWNTGELFF TGTGCCAGTAGTCCGATGGCGGGGGGCTGGAACACCGGGGAGCTGTTTTTT
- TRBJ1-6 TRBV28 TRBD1 CASSPPGQGDSPLHF TGTGCCAGCAGTCCGCCGGGACAGGGTGATTCACCCCTCCACTTT
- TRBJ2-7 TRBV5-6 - CASSSWTASQQYF TGTGCCAGCAGCTCATGGACAGCTTCTCAGCAGTACTTC
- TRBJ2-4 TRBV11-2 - CASSPTPLAQAYF TGTGCCAGCAGCCCAACCCCATTGGCTCAAGCGTACTTC
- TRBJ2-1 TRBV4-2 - CASSHRTGDNEQFF TGTGCCAGCAGCCATAGGACTGGAGACAATGAGCAGTTCTTC
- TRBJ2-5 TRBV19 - CASSMGESKTQYF TGTGCCAGTAGTATGGGGGAGTCAAAGACCCAGTACTTC
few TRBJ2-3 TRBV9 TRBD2 CASSTWTSADTQYF TGTGCCAGCAGCACTTGGACTAGCGCAGATACGCAGTATTTT
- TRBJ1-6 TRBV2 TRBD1 CASSPDRGPLHF TGTGCCAGCAGTCCAGACAGGGGGCCCCTCCACTTT
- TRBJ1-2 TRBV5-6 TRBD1 CASSLMRQGALQLGGYTF TGTGCCAGCAGCTTGATGAGACAGGGGGCTCTTCAGTTGGGCGGCTACACCTTC
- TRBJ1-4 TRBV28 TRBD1 CASSTSTGNEKLFF TGTGCCAGCAGCACCTCGACAGGGAATGAAAAACTGTTTTTT
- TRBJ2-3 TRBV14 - CASRAGTAGDTQYF TGTGCCAGCAGGGCCGGGACCGCGGGGGATACGCAGTATTTT
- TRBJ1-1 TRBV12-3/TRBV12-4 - CASSLGVGVEAFF TGTGCCAGCAGTTTAGGAGTGGGCGTAGAAGCTTTCTTT
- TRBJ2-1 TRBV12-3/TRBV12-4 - CASTLRGNEQFF TGTGCCAGCACCCTACGAGGAAATGAGCAGTTCTTC
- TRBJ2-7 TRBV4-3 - CASSQIPTGPGEQYF TGCGCCAGCAGCCAAATACCGACAGGTCCGGGCGAGCAGTACTTC
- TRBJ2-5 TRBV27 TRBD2 CASNTGGAETQYF TGTGCCAGCAACACCGGGGGGGCCGAGACCCAGTACTTC
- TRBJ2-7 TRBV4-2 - CASSQDGRGSYEQYF TGTGCCAGCAGCCAAGATGGGAGGGGGTCCTACGAGCAGTACTTC
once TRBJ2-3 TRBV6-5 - CASSSPPGRTVDTQYF TGTGCCAGCAGTTCCCCCCCGGGCAGAACCGTGGATACGCAGTATTTT
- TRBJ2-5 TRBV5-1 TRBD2 CASSIQTSSETQYF TGCGCCAGCAGCATCCAGACTAGCTCAGAGACCCAGTACTTC
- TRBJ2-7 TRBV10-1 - CASTSIYEQYF TGCGCCAGCACCAGTATCTACGAGCAGTACTTC
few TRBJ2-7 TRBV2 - CASSTFRGGVNDEQYF TGTGCCAGCAGCACCTTTAGAGGGGGGGTGAACGACGAGCAGTACTTC
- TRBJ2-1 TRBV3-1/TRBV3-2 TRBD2 CASSQVGLADNEQFF TGTGCCAGCAGCCAAGTTGGGCTAGCGGACAATGAGCAGTTCTTC
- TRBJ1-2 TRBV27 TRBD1 CASSFGQGNYGYTF TGTGCCAGCAGTTTCGGACAGGGAAACTATGGCTACACCTTC
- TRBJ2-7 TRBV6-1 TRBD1 CASSEASGGRPEQYF TGTGCCAGCAGTGAAGCCTCAGGGGGCCGACCCGAGCAGTACTTC
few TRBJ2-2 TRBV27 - CASSRPPGELFF TGTGCCAGCAGTCGACCCCCCGGGGAGCTGTTTTTT
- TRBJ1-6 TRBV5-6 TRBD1 CASSWGQGNSPLHF TGTGCCAGCAGCTGGGGACAGGGGAATTCACCCCTCCACTTT